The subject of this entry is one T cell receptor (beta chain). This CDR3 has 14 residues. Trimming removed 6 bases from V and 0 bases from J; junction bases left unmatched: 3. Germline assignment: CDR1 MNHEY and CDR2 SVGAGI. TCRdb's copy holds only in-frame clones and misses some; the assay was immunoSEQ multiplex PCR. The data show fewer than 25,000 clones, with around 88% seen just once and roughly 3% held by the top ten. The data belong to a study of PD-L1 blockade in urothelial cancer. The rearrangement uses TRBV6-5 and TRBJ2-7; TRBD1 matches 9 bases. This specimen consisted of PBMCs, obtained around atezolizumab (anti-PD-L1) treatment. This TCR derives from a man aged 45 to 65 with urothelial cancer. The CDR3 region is CASSWGQGSYEQYF. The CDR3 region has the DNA TGTGCCAGCAGCTGGGGACAGGGCTCCTACGAGCAGTACTTC.